This T cell receptor beta chain was sequenced for a study of cytomegalovirus exposure and HLA in healthy donors. Study background: A later analysis reported the same platform for the 100 to 150 validation repertoires and the approximately 720 first-cohort repertoires. Study results and limitations: Cytomegalovirus status was reportedly diagnosed by the classifier with high specificity and sensitivity. The authors enumerated 164 TCR beta chains as linked to cytomegalovirus.

A word on this clone: Its antigen is undetermined.

Profiling relied on immunoSEQ multiplex PCR, and the TCRdb table lists in-frame clones only, not all of them. The sample has about 240,000 clones; around 86% are singletons. The donors were members of the roughly 130-subject validation cohort (separate from the roughly 670-subject first cohort). V lost 2 bases and J lost 4, with 12 bases in between. In germline, CDR1 is SGHRS, CDR2 YFSETQ. This CDR3 is built from 14 residues. This TCR was sampled from a woman aged 25-40 years in good health and CMV-seropositive. Sequencing used PBMCs. The J gene is TRBJ1-1, the V gene TRBV5-1; D unclear. CDR3 bases: TGCGCCAGCAGCTTCATCACGGGTAGCACTGAAGCTTTCTTT. Protein: CASSFITGSTEAFF.